This T cell receptor (beta chain) was documented in a study of cytomegalovirus exposure and HLA in healthy donors. The data were produced by immunoSEQ multiplex PCR, yet TCRdb's version contains in-frame clones alone and is incomplete. The sample has roughly 130,000 clones; about 90% are singletons. This clone was seen once. The receptor comes from a woman in her twenties or thirties in good health and CMV-seropositive. The sequenced sample was PBMCs.

CDR3 protein: CASRLTFPLGGQETQYF. Written as DNA, the CDR3 is TGTGCCAGTCGGCTGACGTTTCCCCTTGGCGGGCAAGAGACCCAGTACTTC. The chain uses TRBV2 and TRBJ2-5, with D possibly TRBD2 on 5 matching bases. The germline V gene encodes CDR1 SNHLY and CDR2 FYNNEI. This CDR3 has 17 residues. V dropped 9 bases and J dropped 2 bases, with 25 bases sitting between them. The entire variable domain, with the rest obtained from reference TRBV2 and TRBJ2-5, is as follows: EPEVTQTPSHQVTQMGQEVILRCVPISNHLYFYWYRQILGQKVEFLVSFYNNEISEKSEIFDDQFSVERPDGSNFTLKIRSTKLEDSAMYFCASRLTFPLGGQETQYFGPGTRLLVL.